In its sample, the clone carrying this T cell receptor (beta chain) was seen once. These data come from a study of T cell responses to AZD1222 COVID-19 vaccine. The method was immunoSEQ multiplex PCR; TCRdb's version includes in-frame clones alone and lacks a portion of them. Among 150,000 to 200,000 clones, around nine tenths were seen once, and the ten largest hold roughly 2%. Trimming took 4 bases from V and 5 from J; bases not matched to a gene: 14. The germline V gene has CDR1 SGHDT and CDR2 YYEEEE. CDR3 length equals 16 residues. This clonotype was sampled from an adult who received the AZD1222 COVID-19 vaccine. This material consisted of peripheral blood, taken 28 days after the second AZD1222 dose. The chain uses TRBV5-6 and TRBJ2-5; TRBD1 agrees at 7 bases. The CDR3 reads CASSQRQGTRLETQYF. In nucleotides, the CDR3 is TGTGCCAGCAGCCAGCGACAGGGTACTCGACTGGAGACCCAGTACTTC.